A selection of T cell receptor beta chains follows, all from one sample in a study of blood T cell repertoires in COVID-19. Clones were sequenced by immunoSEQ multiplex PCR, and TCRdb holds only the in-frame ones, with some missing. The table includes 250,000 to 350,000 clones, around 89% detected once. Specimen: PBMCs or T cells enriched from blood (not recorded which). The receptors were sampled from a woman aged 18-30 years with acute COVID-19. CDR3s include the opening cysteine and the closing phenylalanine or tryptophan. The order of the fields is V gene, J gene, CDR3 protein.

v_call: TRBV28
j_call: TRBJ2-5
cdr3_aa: CASEATGAMETQYF

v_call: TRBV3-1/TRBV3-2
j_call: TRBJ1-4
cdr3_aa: CASSLRTGGKLFF

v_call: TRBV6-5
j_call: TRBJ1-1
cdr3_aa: CASSYSPKGNTEAFF

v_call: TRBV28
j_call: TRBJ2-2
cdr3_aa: CASRNRGLSGELFF

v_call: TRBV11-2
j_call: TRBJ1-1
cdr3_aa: CASSRGPGGTEAFF

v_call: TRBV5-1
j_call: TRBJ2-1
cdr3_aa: CASSLGPGLAGVNEQFF

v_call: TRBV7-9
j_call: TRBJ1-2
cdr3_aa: CASSSRGSEEINYGYTF

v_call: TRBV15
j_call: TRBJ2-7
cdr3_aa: CATSRGAGTSYEQYF

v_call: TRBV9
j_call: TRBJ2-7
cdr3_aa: CASSVGSGRTSGEQYF

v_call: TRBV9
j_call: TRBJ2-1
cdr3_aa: CASSVGGGWGYNEQFF

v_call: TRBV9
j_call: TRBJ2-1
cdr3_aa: CASSESGTGYNEQFF

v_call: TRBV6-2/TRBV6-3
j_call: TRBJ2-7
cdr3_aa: CASSSRAGASDYEQYF

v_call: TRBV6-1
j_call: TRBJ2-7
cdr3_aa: CASSDYGGSIDEQYF

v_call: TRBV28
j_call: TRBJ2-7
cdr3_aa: CASSSVGAGGGYEQYF

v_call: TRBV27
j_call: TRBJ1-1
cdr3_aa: CASRQGGTEAFF

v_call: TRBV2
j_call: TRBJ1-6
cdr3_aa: CASSDPFVQTNSPLHF

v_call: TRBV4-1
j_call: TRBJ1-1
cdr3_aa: CASSHLGLQGNTEAFF

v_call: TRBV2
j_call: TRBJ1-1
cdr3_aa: CASSEGGKRGSEAFF

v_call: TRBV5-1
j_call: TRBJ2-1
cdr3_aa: CASSLDLAQGYNEQFF

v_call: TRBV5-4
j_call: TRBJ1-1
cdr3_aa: CASSLGGEAAEAFF

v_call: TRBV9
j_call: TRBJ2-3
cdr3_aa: CASSVTLATFSTDTQYF

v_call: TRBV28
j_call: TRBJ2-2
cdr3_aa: CASSSTYRANTGELFF

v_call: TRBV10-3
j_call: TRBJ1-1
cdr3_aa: CAITTGLRTEAFF

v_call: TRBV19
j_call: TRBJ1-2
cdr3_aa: CASNPVDREGYTF

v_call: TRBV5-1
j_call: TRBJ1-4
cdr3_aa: CASSHRTGGDLVREKLFF

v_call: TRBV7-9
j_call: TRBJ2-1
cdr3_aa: CAISGAGLSDEQFF

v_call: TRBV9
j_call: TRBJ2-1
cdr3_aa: CASSVATNWASGSSYNEQFF

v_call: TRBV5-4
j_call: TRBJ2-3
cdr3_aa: CASSPDLLADTQYF

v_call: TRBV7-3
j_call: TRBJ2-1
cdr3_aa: CASSLASGALSSYNEQFF

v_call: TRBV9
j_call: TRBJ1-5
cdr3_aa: CASSPRGQSNQPQHF

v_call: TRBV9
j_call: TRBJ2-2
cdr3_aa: CASSVASGKNTGELFF

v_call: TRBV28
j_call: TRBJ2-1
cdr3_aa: CASRRLYNEQFF

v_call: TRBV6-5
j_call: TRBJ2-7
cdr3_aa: CASSYKRRQYF

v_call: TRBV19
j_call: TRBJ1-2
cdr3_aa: CASSIGEAHYGYTF

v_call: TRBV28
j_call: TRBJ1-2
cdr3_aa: CASSFRGGPDSNGYTF

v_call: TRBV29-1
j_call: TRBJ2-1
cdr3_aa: CSIDIWSSYNEQFF

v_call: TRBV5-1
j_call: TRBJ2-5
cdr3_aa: CASSYRAGETQYF

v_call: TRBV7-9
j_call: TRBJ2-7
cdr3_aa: CASSRAGGTYEQYF

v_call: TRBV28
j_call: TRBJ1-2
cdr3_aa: CASSFRNGYTF

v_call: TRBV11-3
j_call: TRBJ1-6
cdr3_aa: CASSFNNDQSPLHF

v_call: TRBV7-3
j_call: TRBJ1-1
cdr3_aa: CASSSPGVGITEAFF

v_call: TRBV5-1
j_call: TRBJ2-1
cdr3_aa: CASSWTSGYNEQFF

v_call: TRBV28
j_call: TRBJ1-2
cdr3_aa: CASRLGGSYYGYTF

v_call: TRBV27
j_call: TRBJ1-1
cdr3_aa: CASRGTGQGGKAFF

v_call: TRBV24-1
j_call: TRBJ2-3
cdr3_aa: CATSDFDRAGSTDTQYF

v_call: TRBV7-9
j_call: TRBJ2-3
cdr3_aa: CASSPGQGRGGTDTQYF

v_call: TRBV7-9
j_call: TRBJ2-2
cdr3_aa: CASSLAAGELFF

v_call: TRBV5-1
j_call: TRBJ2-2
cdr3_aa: CASSSRDRVYGELFF

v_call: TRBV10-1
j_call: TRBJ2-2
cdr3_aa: CASSVGTANTGELFF

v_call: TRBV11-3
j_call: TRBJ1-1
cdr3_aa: CASSFLNTEAFF

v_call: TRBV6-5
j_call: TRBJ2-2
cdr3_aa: CASRGQLTGELFF

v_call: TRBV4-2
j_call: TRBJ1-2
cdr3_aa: CASSQDFRPGNYGYTF

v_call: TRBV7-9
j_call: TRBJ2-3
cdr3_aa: CASGATDTQYF

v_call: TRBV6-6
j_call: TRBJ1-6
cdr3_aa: CASSRQGTVSGSPLHF

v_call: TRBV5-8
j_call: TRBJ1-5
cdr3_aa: CASSVLYQPQHF

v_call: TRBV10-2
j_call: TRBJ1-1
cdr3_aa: CASTYDRGSFEAFF

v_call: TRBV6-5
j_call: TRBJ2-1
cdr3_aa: CASRGGIAFEQFF

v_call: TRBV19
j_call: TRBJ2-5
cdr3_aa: CASSKEGAETQYF

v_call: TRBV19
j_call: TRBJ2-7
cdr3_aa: CASSIMSVGNEQYF

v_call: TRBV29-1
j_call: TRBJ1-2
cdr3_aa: CSVPDRGGYTF